Given below is one TCR beta chain in context. In this sample, this clonotype turned up many times. Its antigen specificity is not known. Nothing much larger sits one base from this clone, and base qualities are not available. The sample comes from a study of post-analysis software for immune sequencing data (dated by TCRdb to the mid-2010s). Turning to the overall study: Relapsing-remitting, secondary progressive and progressive-relapsing multiple sclerosis were recorded as disease courses, and subtype annotation was lacking for some patients. The patient repertoires were set against about eleven previously published healthy control repertoires from donors whose ages ranged from roughly 6 to 27 years. A subset of samples was prepared in parallel using single-end sample barcoding, then pooled and co-amplified after Illumina adapter ligation. Results and caveats for the whole study, not just this receptor: About five TRBV segments, including TRBV5-6, TRBV5-1 and TRBV20-1, were significantly more frequent in patients than controls. Multiple sclerosis patients had significantly lower normalized Chao1 diversity than controls, a result that suggests substantial peripheral T-cell clonal expansion. The multiple sclerosis patient group was slightly younger than the control group. Direct clustering with F measure revealed strong co-clustering of samples prepared in the same batch, which led to a batch-effect correction.

Library method: PCR. Sequenced on an Illumina HiSeq 2500. Unique molecular identifiers were incorporated into TCR beta cDNA libraries to reduce PCR and sequencing biases. Approximately 500,000 cDNA molecules were obtained for every 1 to 10 million input T cells, so each molecule roughly corresponded to one T cell. The patient libraries were prepared and sequenced using the same protocol as the earlier healthy control dataset. Within a given batch, samples were prepared together, multiplexed and sequenced on the same HiSeq lane. Regarding the original processing steps: MIGEC handled the raw barcoded reads, throwing out single-read molecular identifier groups before consensus assembly and CDR3 extraction. Clonotype tables were post-analysed with VDJtools, and diversity was normalized by down-sampling all datasets to the smallest sample size. In repertoire overlap clustering, CDR3 amino acid sequences, but not nucleotide sequences, were matched to correct batch-related cross-sample contamination. TCRdb cleaned the public reads at Q25 with fastp, built clones with MiXCR and kept in-frame beta chains. Duplicate CDR3 protein sequences are folded into a single record with the most common DNA and genes. These V and J calls derive from TCRdb rather than the authors' analysis. Counted in this sample were roughly 540,000 distinct CDR3 sequences; around 36% of them appeared once. Around 6.1% of the sample lies in the top ten.

The germline V gene (reference sequence) supplies CDR1 LNHNV and CDR2 YYDKDF. V is pruned by 3 bases and J by 8 bases, leaving 4 bases of the junction without a gene match. The CDR3 measures 13 amino acids from cysteine to phenylalanine. Only the CDR3 DNA stays, 39 bases, in frame from base 1. TCR beta repertoires were profiled from peripheral blood of roughly 13 young patients with multiple sclerosis to demonstrate the VDJtools post-analysis software. The multiple sclerosis patients were children and adolescents between roughly 6 and 16 years of age. The sequenced sample was blood. The sequence derives from a girl aged 2-17 years with multiple sclerosis. The rearrangement combines TRBV15 with TRBJ1-2; TRBD1 agrees with 9 junctional bases. The CDR3 protein: CATSRGQGLGYTF. The sequence in DNA is TGTGCCACCAGCAGGGGACAGGGCTTGGGCTACACCTTC.